The source of this T cell receptor beta chain is a study of blood T cells in healthy people across ages. The germline CDR1 and CDR2 sequences are DFQATT and SNEGSKA (reference sequence). This CDR3 comprises 16 residues. Those donating, healthy Caucasian individuals from Russia, were aged about 6 to 95. As concerns this clonotype: The junction shows a germline mismatch at one end, possibly a read error.

The authors ran a second PCR of about 6 to 12 cycles using a sample-barcoded 5' primer and a J-beta primer mix. Tagging of each cDNA molecule was performed by a template-switch adaptor with 12 random nucleotides. CDR3-containing paired-end reads numbering at least 3 million came from each sample. TCRdb called the 5' RACE reads again in MiXCR, with one record for every CDR3 protein. The sample comprises 550,000 to 750,000 distinct CDR3 sequences, 20% to 25% of which are singletons, and more than 3% rests with the top ten. The chain is built from TRBV20-1 and TRBJ1-4, with TRBD1 matching 9 bases. The clonotype comes from a man in his sixties or seventies in good health. The sample was blood. CDR3 in amino acids: CSARVPGQGVDEKLFF. DNA of the CDR3: TGCAGTGCCAGAGTTCCGGGACAGGGAGTTGATGAAAAACTGTTTTTT.